These T cell receptor beta chains were read from a single sample in a study of long-term antiretroviral therapy in people with HIV. Sequencing was performed with immunoSEQ multiplex PCR; in TCRdb, only in-frame clones are kept and a portion is missing. Among approximately 26,000 clones listed, around 84% were seen once. Sequencing was performed on unsorted PBMCs, taken 2.3 years after starting antiretroviral therapy. The source of these receptors is a man in his forties or fifties with HIV. Each CDR3 is given with its conserved first and last residue. D genes are given only for firm matches. Size is omitted from some rows. Given values are once, few, many or a class for expanded clones.

V,size,D,J,DNA,CDR3
TRBV29-1,NA,NA,TRBJ2-1,TGCAGCGTTGAAAGAGGGGTGAGGCTGGACAATGAGCAGTTCTTC,CSVERGVRLDNEQFF
TRBV7-9,NA,TRBD2,TRBJ2-3,TGTGCCAGCAGCTTAGCTGTAAGTGGCGGGGGGACAGATACGCAGTATTTT,CASSLAVSGGGTDTQYF
TRBV5-8,NA,NA,TRBJ2-3,TGTGCCAGCAGCCTGTTAAGGGCCAGGGAAGATACGCAGTATTTT,CASSLLRAREDTQYF
TRBV13,NA,NA,TRBJ1-4,TGTGCCAGCAGCTTAAGGCAGAGCGGTGAAAAACTGTTTTTT,CASSLRQSGEKLFF
TRBV9,NA,TRBD2,TRBJ2-5,TGTGCCAGCAGCCCTCGGGAGGGACGAGAGACCCAGTACTTC,CASSPREGRETQYF
TRBV9,NA,NA,TRBJ1-2,TGTGCCAGCAGCGTGGCCCCAACTAAAAACTATGGCTACACCTTC,CASSVAPTKNYGYTF
TRBV4-1,NA,NA,TRBJ2-7,TGCGCCAGCAGCCATACAGGGGAGGTTTTCCCGTTCTACGAGCAGTACTTC,CASSHTGEVFPFYEQYF
TRBV10-2,NA,NA,TRBJ2-2,TGCGCCAGCAGAACGAATAGCGCAACAGGCACCGGGGAGCTGTTTTTT,CASRTNSATGTGELFF
TRBV7-2,NA,NA,TRBJ1-3,TGTGCCAGCAGCTTGCGGGGGGAATCTGGAAACACCATATATTTT,CASSLRGESGNTIYF
TRBV7-9,NA,NA,TRBJ2-5,TGTGCCAGCAGCCGGACAATCGAAGAGACCCAGTACTTC,CASSRTIEETQYF
TRBV7-8,NA,NA,TRBJ1-1,TGTGCCAGCAGCTTAGTTGGTGGGGCGTCCACTGAAGCTTTCTTT,CASSLVGGASTEAFF
TRBV7-8,NA,NA,TRBJ2-3,TGTGCCAGCAGCTTGGGAGTTGCTAGCACAGATACGCAGTATTTT,CASSLGVASTDTQYF
TRBV7-6,NA,NA,TRBJ2-7,TGTGCCAGCAGCCCGGGGAGAAGCCAGGCCTACGAGCAGTACTTC,CASSPGRSQAYEQYF
TRBV5-1,NA,NA,TRBJ1-5,TGCGCCAGCAGCCCCGGACAGCCGGAGGGACAGCCCCAGCATTTT,CASSPGQPEGQPQHF
TRBV5-5,NA,NA,TRBJ1-5,TGTGCCAGCAGCTTGTTGACGGGCAATCAGCCCCAGCATTTT,CASSLLTGNQPQHF
TRBV5-1,NA,NA,TRBJ1-4,TGCGCCAGCAGCGCCTCAAGCGCAACTAATGAAAAACTGTTTTTT,CASSASSATNEKLFF
TRBV12-2,NA,NA,TRBJ2-7,TGTGCAAGTCGCTTAAGAGGACAGGGTTGCTACGAGCAGTACTTC,CASRLRGQGCYEQYF
TRBV13,NA,TRBD1,TRBJ1-1,TGTGCCAGCAGCCCGCAGGGGGGTTTGAACACTGAAGCTTTCTTT,CASSPQGGLNTEAFF
TRBV19,NA,NA,TRBJ1-2,TGTGCCAGTAGTATAGATCTAACAGGGTACTATGGCTACACCTTC,CASSIDLTGYYGYTF
TRBV11-3,few,NA,TRBJ2-4,TGTGCCAGCAGCAGATACGTGGAGGGGGGAAACATTCAGTACTTC,CASSRYVEGGNIQYF
TRBV29-1,NA,NA,TRBJ2-3,TGCAGCGTTGGGTCCAGCACAGATACGCAGTATTTT,CSVGSSTDTQYF
TRBV27,NA,NA,TRBJ2-1,TGTGCCAGCAGTCCAGGGCTCGCAAGTGATGAGCAGTTCTTC,CASSPGLASDEQFF
TRBV9,NA,TRBD1,TRBJ1-2,TGTGCCAGCAGCGCAGGGACAGAATTTTATGGCTACACCTTC,CASSAGTEFYGYTF
TRBV5-5,NA,NA,TRBJ2-7,TGTGCCAGCAGCTTGGATACAGGGACCGAGCAGTACTTC,CASSLDTGTEQYF
TRBV15,NA,NA,TRBJ1-5,TGTGCCACCAGCATGAGTAATAGCAATCAGCCCCAGCATTTT,CATSMSNSNQPQHF
TRBV11-2,NA,TRBD2,TRBJ2-7,TGTGCCAGCAGCTTAGCCGGACTAGCGGGAGTGTACGAGCAGTACTTC,CASSLAGLAGVYEQYF
TRBV5-6,NA,NA,TRBJ2-3,TGTGCCAGCAGCTTGGCGGGGAGTTCACCAGATACGCAGTATTTT,CASSLAGSSPDTQYF
TRBV5-1,NA,NA,TRBJ1-1,TGCGCCAGCAGCTTTTCTACAGCGTACACTGAAGCTTTCTTT,CASSFSTAYTEAFF
TRBV6-5,NA,NA,TRBJ1-5,TGTGCCAGCAGTTACCGGAGGGGCAATCAGCCCCAGCATTTT,CASSYRRGNQPQHF